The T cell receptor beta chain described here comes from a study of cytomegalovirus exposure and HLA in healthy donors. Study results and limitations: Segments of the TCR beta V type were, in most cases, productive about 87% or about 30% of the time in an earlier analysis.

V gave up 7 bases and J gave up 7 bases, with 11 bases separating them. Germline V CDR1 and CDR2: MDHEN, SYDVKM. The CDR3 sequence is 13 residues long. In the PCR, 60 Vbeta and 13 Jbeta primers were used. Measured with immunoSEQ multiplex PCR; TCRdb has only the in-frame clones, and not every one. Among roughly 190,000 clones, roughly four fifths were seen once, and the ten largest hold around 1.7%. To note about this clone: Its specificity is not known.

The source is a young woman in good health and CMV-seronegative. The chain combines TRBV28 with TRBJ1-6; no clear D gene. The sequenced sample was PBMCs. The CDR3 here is CASNEGRNSPLHF. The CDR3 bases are TGTGCCAGCAATGAGGGAAGGAATTCACCCCTCCACTTT.